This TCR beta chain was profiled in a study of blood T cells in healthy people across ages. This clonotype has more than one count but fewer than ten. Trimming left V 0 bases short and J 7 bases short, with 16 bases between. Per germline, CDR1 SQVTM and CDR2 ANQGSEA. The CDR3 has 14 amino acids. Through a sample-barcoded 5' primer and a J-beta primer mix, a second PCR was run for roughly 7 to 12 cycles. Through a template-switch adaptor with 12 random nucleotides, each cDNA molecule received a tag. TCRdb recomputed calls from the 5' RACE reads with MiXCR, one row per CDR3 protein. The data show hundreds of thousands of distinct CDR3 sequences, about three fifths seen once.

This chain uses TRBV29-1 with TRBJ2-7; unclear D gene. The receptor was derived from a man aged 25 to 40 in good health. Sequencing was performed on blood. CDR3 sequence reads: CSVEEGPTGNEQYF. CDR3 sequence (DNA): TGCAGCGTTGAAGAGGGCCCTACGGGCAATGAGCAGTACTTC.